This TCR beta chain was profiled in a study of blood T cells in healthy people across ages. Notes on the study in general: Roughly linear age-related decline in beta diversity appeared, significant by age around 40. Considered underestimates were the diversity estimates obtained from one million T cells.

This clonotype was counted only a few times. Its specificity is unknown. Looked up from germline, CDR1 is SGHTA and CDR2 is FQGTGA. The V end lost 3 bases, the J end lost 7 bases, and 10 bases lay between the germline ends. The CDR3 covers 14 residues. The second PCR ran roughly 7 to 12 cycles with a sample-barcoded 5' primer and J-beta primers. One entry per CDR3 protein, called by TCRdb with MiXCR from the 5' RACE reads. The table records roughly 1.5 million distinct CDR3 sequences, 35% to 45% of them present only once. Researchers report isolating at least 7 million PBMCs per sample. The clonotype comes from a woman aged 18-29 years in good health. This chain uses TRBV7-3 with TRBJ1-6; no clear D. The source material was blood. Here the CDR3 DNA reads TGTGCCAGCAGCTTCGGAACAGCCAATTCACCCCTCCACTTT. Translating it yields CASSFGTANSPLHF.